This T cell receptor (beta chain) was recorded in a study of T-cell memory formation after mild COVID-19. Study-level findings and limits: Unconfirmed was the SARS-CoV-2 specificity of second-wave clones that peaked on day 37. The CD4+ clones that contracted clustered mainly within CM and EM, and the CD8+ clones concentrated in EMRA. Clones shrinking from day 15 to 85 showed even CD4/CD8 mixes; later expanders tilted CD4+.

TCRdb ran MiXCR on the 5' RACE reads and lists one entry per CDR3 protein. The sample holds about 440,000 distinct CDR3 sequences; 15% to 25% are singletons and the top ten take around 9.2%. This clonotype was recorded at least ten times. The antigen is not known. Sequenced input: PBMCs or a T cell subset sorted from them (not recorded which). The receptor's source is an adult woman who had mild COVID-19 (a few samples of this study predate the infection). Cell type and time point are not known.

This CDR3 reads CASIGQGKETGELFF. As DNA, the CDR3 is TGTGCCAGCATTGGACAGGGGAAAGAAACCGGGGAGCTGTTTTTT. The chain has TRBV6-5 and TRBJ2-2; TRBD1 aligns across 9 bases. CDR1 is MNHEY and CDR2 is SVGAGI in the germline V gene. Trimming took 7 bases from V and 5 from J; bases not matched to a gene: 8. This CDR3 comprises 15 residues.